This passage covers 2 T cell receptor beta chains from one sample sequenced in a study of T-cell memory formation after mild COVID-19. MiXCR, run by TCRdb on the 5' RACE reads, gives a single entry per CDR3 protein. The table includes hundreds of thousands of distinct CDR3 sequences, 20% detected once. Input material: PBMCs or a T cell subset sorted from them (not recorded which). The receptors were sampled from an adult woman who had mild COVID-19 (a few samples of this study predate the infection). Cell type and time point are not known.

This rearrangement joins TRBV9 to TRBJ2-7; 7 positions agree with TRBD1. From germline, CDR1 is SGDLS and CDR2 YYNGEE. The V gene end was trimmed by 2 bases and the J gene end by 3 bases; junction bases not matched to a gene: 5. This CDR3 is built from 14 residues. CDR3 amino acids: CASSVGDRDYEQYF. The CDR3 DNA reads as TGTGCCAGCAGCGTTGGGGACAGAGACTACGAGCAGTACTTC. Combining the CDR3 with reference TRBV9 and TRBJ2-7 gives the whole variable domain DSGVTQTPKHLITATGQRVTLRCSPRSGDLSVYWYQQSLDQGLQFLIQYYNGEERAKGNILERFSAQQFPDLHSELNLSSLELGDSALYFCASSVGDRDYEQYFGPGTRLTVT.

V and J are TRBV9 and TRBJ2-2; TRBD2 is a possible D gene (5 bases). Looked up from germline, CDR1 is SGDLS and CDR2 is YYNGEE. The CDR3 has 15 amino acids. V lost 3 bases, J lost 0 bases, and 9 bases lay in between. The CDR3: CASSAVLANTGELFF. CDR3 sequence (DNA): TGTGCCAGCAGCGCCGTACTAGCGAACACCGGGGAGCTGTTTTTT.